This passage covers 28 T cell receptor beta chains from one sample sequenced in a study of OX40 agonist ivuxolimab in advanced cancers. TCRdb keeps only in-frame clones here, not all; method: immunoSEQ multiplex PCR. The profile covers approximately 46,000 clones, with roughly four fifths appearing a single time and about 2.4% taken by the ten largest. The input for sequencing was CD4+ or CD8+ T cells sorted from blood, taken in a trial of the OX40 agonist ivuxolimab. The receptors were sampled from an adult with an advanced solid tumor such as melanoma, head and neck, liver or kidney cancer.

V and J are TRBV11-2 and TRBJ1-1; a possible D gene is TRBD1 (5 bases). The CDR3 loop spans 13 amino acids. Trimming cost V 2 bases and J 5 bases, with 9 bases left between them. Germline values: CDR1 SGHAT, CDR2 FQNNGV. CDR3 bases: TGTGCCAGCAGCTTAAAGAGGGGAACTGAAGCTTTCTTT. Residues: CASSLKRGTEAFF.

The chain links TRBV19 to TRBJ2-1; weak D call: TRBD2 (5 bases). This CDR3 region has 17 residues. CDR1 is LNHDA, CDR2 SQIVND, per germline (reference sequence). V shed 0 bases and J shed 0 bases, with 12 bases lying between them. CDR3 loop: CASSIDQSADSYNEQFF. As DNA, the CDR3 is TGTGCCAGTAGTATAGATCAGTCAGCGGACTCCTACAATGAGCAGTTCTTC.

This chain connects TRBV7-3 to TRBJ1-2, with D tentatively TRBD1 (6 bases). The CDR3 extends over 13 amino acids. The germline V gene encodes CDR1 SGHTA and CDR2 FQGTGA. V was cut by 3 bases and J by 8 bases, with 13 bases left in between. The CDR3: CASSFKQGTGYTF. The CDR3 region has the DNA TGTGCCAGCAGCTTCAAACAGGGTACGGGCTACACCTTC.

As to this clone: Just one base apart from a much larger clone, this may be a read error. V is TRBV4-1 and J is TRBJ1-2, with a weak D call TRBD1 (5 bases). Trimming left V 3 bases short and J 1 base short, with 18 bases between. CDR3 length: 17 amino acids. Germline values: CDR1 MGHRA, CDR2 YSYEKL. The CDR3 loop reads CASSQDPGRELNYGYTF. CDR3 DNA: TGCGCCAGCAGCCAGGACCCGGGACGGGAACTTAACTATGGCTACACCTTC.

This chain uses TRBV14 with TRBJ2-5; D gene uncertain. This CDR3 is built from 12 residues. Germline CDR1 is SGHDN and CDR2 is FVKESK. The V and J ends lost 2 bases and 4 bases respectively, with 5 bases between them. This CDR3 reads CASSQNGETQYF. CDR3 bases: TGTGCCAGCAGCCAAAACGGAGAGACCCAGTACTTC.

The V call is TRBV28, the J call TRBJ2-3; 9 bases map to TRBD2. This CDR3 is built from 15 residues. Looked up from germline, CDR1 is MDHEN and CDR2 is SYDVKM. The trim removed 2 bases at V and 2 bases at J, leaving 2 bases unmatched. The CDR3: CASSLLAGPTDTQYF. Written as DNA, the CDR3 is TGTGCCAGCAGTTTACTAGCGGGGCCCACAGATACGCAGTATTTT.

The CDR3 protein is CASSRDIRYGYTF. CDR3 coding DNA: TGTGCCAGCAGCCGAGACATACGCTATGGCTACACCTTC. The chain combines TRBV6-5 with TRBJ1-2; no firm D call. The CDR3 is made up of 13 amino acids. Looked up from germline, CDR1 is MNHEY and CDR2 is SVGAGI. V was clipped by 6 bases and J by 4 bases, with 12 bases between them.

This clone has a single count. This chain joins TRBV6-6 and TRBJ2-7; 7 positions match TRBD2. CDR3 length: 12 residues. CDR1 is MNHNY, CDR2 SVGAGI, per germline (reference sequence). V gave up 0 bases and J gave up 7 bases; unmatched junction bases: 0. CDR3 sequence reads: CASSYSGGEQYF. CDR3 DNA: TGTGCCAGCAGTTACTCGGGGGGGGAGCAGTACTTC.

This clone was picked up a small number of times. CDR3 DNA sequence: TGCGCCAGCAGCAGATCACTAGGAGAGACCCAGTACTTC. Translated: CASSRSLGETQYF. The chain is built from TRBV5-1 and TRBJ2-5; perhaps TRBD2 as D (5 bases). V was clipped by 4 bases and J by 4 bases, with 11 bases between them. Germline CDR1 SGHRS, CDR2 YFSETQ. The CDR3 length is 13 residues. Full variable domain (rest looked up from reference TRBV5-1 and TRBJ2-5): KAGVTQTPRYLIKTRGQQVTLSCSPISGHRSVSWYQQTPGQGLQFLFEYFSETQRNKGNFPGRFSGRQFSNSRSEMNVSTLELGDSALYLCASSRSLGETQYFGPGTRLLVL.

This clone has a handful of counts. The rearrangement uses TRBV4-2 and TRBJ2-1, with D uncertain. Trimming pared 4 bases from V and 4 bases from J, leaving 14 bases between. Per germline, CDR1 LGHNA and CDR2 YNFKEQ. The CDR3 covers 15 residues. The CDR3 sequence: CASSRPTEPYNEQFF. DNA for the CDR3: TGTGCCAGCAGCCGCCCAACAGAACCATACAATGAGCAGTTCTTC.

The chain uses TRBV11-3 and TRBJ2-3; 14 nucleotides agree with TRBD2. This CDR3 contains 15 residues. Germline V gene data show CDR1 as SGHNT and CDR2 as YENEEA. The V segment lost 5 bases and the J segment 5 bases; nucleotides outside the gene matches: 3. DNA of the CDR3: TGTGCCAGCAGCCCAGGGACTAGCGGGAGAGATACGCAGTATTTT. It codes for CASSPGTSGRDTQYF.

The J gene is TRBJ2-5, the V gene TRBV4-2; 11 nucleotides match TRBD2. CDR1 LGHNA and CDR2 YNFKEQ come from the germline V gene. J gave up 5 bases and V 0 bases, and 5 bases lay outside the gene matches. The CDR3 is 16 residues long. CDR3 protein: CASSQDVAGGLETQYF. CDR3 coding DNA: TGTGCCAGCAGCCAAGATGTAGCGGGAGGGCTGGAGACCCAGTACTTC.

The CDR3 spells CASSATSLSYNEQFF. DNA for the CDR3: TGTGCCAGCAGCGCCACTAGCCTCTCCTACAATGAGCAGTTCTTC. The chain has TRBV6-1 and TRBJ2-1, with D possibly matching TRBD2 (6 bases). Trimming shortened V by 6 bases and J by 0 bases, and 12 bases separated the two germline ends. There are 15 residues in the CDR3. The germline gives CDR1 MNHNS, CDR2 SASEGT.

The chain joins TRBV21-1 to TRBJ1-4. TRBV21-1 corresponds to a pseudogene. The CDR3 has 11 residues. The CDR3 sequence is CASSKREKLFF. CDR3 sequence (DNA): TGTGCCAGCAGCAAAAGAGAAAAACTGTTTTTT.

This clone was seen more than once but under ten times. This chain uses TRBV13 with TRBJ1-1, with 8 bases matching TRBD1. V lost 1 base to trimming and J lost 4 bases; unmatched junction nucleotides: 5. Germline CDR1 is PRHDT and CDR2 is FYEKMQ (reference sequence). The CDR3 runs to 15 residues. CDR3 protein: CASSLEDRDLTEAFF. The CDR3 nucleotides read TGTGCCAGCAGCTTAGAGGACAGGGACCTCACTGAAGCTTTCTTT.

This chain joins TRBV4-1 and TRBJ2-1; TRBD2 matches at 10 bases. CDR1 is MGHRA, CDR2 YSYEKL, per germline. The J segment lost 14 bases and the V segment lost 1 base, leaving 14 bases of the junction unmatched. This CDR3 contains 16 residues. The CDR3 reads CASSQGGGLAGAAKFF. For the CDR3, the DNA is TGCGCCAGCAGCCAAGGGGGAGGTCTAGCGGGAGCAGCTAAGTTCTTC.

The chain employs TRBV28 and TRBJ2-7; no reliable D call. The germline CDR1 and CDR2 sequences are MDHEN and SYDVKM. Trimming stripped 6 bases from V and 0 bases from J, with 9 bases between. The CDR3 runs 13 residues. The CDR3 sequence: CASRFTYSYEQYF. The CDR3 nucleotides are TGTGCCAGCAGATTTACATACTCCTACGAGCAGTACTTC.

This chain uses TRBV9 with TRBJ2-1, with 15 nucleotides matching TRBD2. The CDR3 is 15 amino acids. CDR1 SGDLS and CDR2 YYNGEE come from the germline V gene. Unmatched junction bases numbered 3, after V lost 4 bases and J lost 7 bases. The CDR3 nucleotides are TGTGCCAGCAGCTCCGGGACTAGCGGGAGGAATGAGCAGTTCTTC. As protein: CASSSGTSGRNEQFF.

This clone was observed a handful of times. CDR3 coding DNA: TGTGCCAGTCGACAGGGGGCGGATGGCAATCAGCCCCAGCATTTT. It specifies CASRQGADGNQPQHF. The genes are TRBV10-3 and TRBJ1-5, with TRBD1 identical over 10 bases. CDR1 ENHRY and CDR2 SYGVKD come from the germline V gene. The CDR3 sequence is 15 residues long. Trimming removed 10 bases from V and 2 bases from J; junction bases left unmatched: 8.

The gene calls are TRBV19 and TRBJ2-1, with 8 bases matching TRBD2. The junction had 10 bases not matched to a gene; V was cut back by 5 bases and J by 10 bases. CDR1 and CDR2 from the germline V gene are LNHDA and SQIVND (reference sequence). This CDR3 is 14 amino acids long. The chain's CDR3 is CASSPGLGWGEQFF. Here the CDR3 DNA reads TGTGCCAGTAGTCCGGGACTAGGTTGGGGAGAGCAGTTCTTC. Together with reference TRBV19 and TRBJ2-1, the CDR3 gives the full variable domain: DGGITQSPKYLFRKEGQNVTLSCEQNLNHDAMYWYRQDPGQGLRLIYYSQIVNDFQKGDIAEGYSVSREKKESFPLTVTSAQKNPTAFYLCASSPGLGWGEQFFGPGTRLTVL.

The chain uses TRBV7-6 and TRBJ1-3, with D maybe TRBD1 (5 bases). The CDR3 length is 17 residues. Germline V gene data show CDR1 as SGHVS and CDR2 as FNYEAQ. V was shortened by 1 base and J by 0 bases, with 13 bases between the two germline ends. The CDR3 loop reads CASSLETVASSGNTIYF. The CDR3 DNA sequence: TGTGCCAGCAGCTTAGAGACAGTGGCCTCCTCTGGAAACACCATATATTTT.

This chain links TRBV5-1 with TRBJ1-1; perhaps TRBD1 as D (5 bases). The CDR3 has 15 amino acids. V dropped 1 base and J dropped 1 base, with 11 bases sitting between them. Germline-derived CDR1 and CDR2 are SGHRS and YFSETQ. In DNA, the CDR3 is TGCGCCAGCAGCTTGTTAGGGGCTGGGAACACTGAAGCTTTCTTT. This translates into CASSLLGAGNTEAFF.

V gene TRBV9 combines with J gene TRBJ1-2, with 7 bases fitting TRBD1. The CDR3 loop spans 13 amino acids. V was pared by 0 bases and J by 7 bases, with 3 bases of the junction left unmatched. Germline V lookup: CDR1 SGDLS, CDR2 YYNGEE. CDR3 in DNA: TGTGCCAGCAGCGTAGACAGGGGTGGTGGCTACACCTTC. Translated, it gives CASSVDRGGGYTF. Supplemented by reference TRBV9 and TRBJ1-2, the full variable domain reads DSGVTQTPKHLITATGQRVTLRCSPRSGDLSVYWYQQSLDQGLQFLIQYYNGEERAKGNILERFSAQQFPDLHSELNLSSLELGDSALYFCASSVDRGGGYTFGSGTRLTVV.

The J gene is TRBJ2-7, the V gene TRBV10-2; no reliable D call. Germline CDR1 and CDR2: WSHSY and SAAADI. This CDR3 has 19 amino acids. The V gene lost 0 bases and the J gene lost 0 bases, with 21 bases spanning the gap. Here the CDR3 reads CASSESFLRARSSSYEQYF. CDR3 sequence (DNA): TGCGCCAGCAGTGAGTCTTTCCTTCGGGCTCGATCGTCCTCCTACGAGCAGTACTTC.

V is TRBV11-1 and J is TRBJ1-5, with D hard to call. Trimming took off 6 bases at V and 9 bases at J, with 21 bases between the two ends. CDR3 length equals 15 residues. CDR1 SGHAT and CDR2 FQDESV come from the germline V gene (reference sequence). DNA for the CDR3: TGTGCCAGCAGAGCTAATAGGAGGAAGAGGTCGCCCCAGCATTTT. Amino acid sequence: CASRANRRKRSPQHF.

V gene TRBV5-4 combines with J gene TRBJ2-7, with D possibly being TRBD1 (5 bases). Per germline, CDR1 SGHNT and CDR2 YYREEE (reference sequence). Trimming removed 0 bases from V and 6 bases from J, with 16 bases in between. The CDR3 extends over 15 amino acids. CDR3 DNA sequence: TGTGCCAGCAGCTTGGCCGGCAGGGTTGATGGCGAGCAGTACTTC. Translation: CASSLAGRVDGEQYF.

The CDR3, as DNA: TGTGCCAGCAGCTTTGGGCAGGTCTACAATGAGCAGTTCTTC. It is translated as CASSFGQVYNEQFF. The rearrangement uses TRBV5-6 and TRBJ2-1; no firm D call. Germline V gene sequence: CDR1 SGHDT, CDR2 YYEEEE. The CDR3 has 14 amino acids. The V gene lost 2 bases and the J gene lost 3 bases, with 9 bases spanning the gap.

The CDR3 region has the DNA TGTGCCAGTAGTCCCGGACAGGGGAGTAACACTGAAGCTTTCTTT. The encoded protein is CASSPGQGSNTEAFF. J is TRBJ1-1 and V is TRBV19; 9 nucleotides agree with TRBD1. This CDR3 has 15 amino acids. V was clipped by 5 bases and J by 2 bases; unmatched bases: 6. The germline CDR1 and CDR2 sequences are LNHDA and SQIVND (reference sequence).